This passage covers 18 T cell receptor beta chains from one sample sequenced in a study of CD8 T cells in ankylosing spondylitis (dated by TCRdb to about 2017). Receptor libraries were prepared by 5' RACE. Sequencing took place on an Illumina HiSeq 2500. The raw public reads went through TCRdb reprocessing: fastp at Q25, MiXCR clone calling, in-frame beta chains kept. Every CDR3 protein is listed once, alongside the most common genes and DNA of its rows. In this sample the table shows roughly 38,000 distinct CDR3 sequences, 2.5% to 3.5% of which occur a single time. Of the sample, 2.5% to 3% is held by the ten largest clones. The sequencing input was blood, either unsorted or a sorted T cell fraction (not recorded which). These receptors were collected from a male donor with ankylosing spondylitis or in good health (not recorded which).

This clonotype has ten or more counts. The chain is built from TRBV9 and TRBJ2-5; 15 bases line up with TRBD2. The germline V gene encodes CDR1 SGDLS and CDR2 YYNGEE. Trimming at V came to 3 bases and at J to 2 bases, leaving 2 bases not matched to a gene. This CDR3 has 16 residues. DNA of the CDR3: TGTGCCAGCAGCGGGGGACTAGCGGGGGGTCAAGAGACCCAGTACTTC. This sequence encodes CASSGGLAGGQETQYF.

The gene calls are TRBV9 and TRBJ1-2, with D possibly matching TRBD1 (6 bases). CDR3 length: 14 amino acids. Looked up from germline, CDR1 is SGDLS and CDR2 is YYNGEE. The V and J ends lost 3 bases and 4 bases respectively, with 13 bases between them. CDR3 amino acids: CASSAPTGIYGYTF. The CDR3 DNA reads as TGTGCCAGCAGCGCTCCGACAGGCATCTATGGCTACACCTTC.

This clonotype was found many times. The chain links TRBV9 to TRBJ2-2; 9 nucleotides line up with TRBD2. Per the germline V gene, CDR1 is SGDLS and CDR2 is YYNGEE. The V segment lost 3 bases and the J segment 5 bases; nucleotides outside the gene matches: 14. The CDR3 is made up of 18 amino acids. The CDR3 reads CASSAISGSPLGTGELFF. In DNA, the CDR3 is TGTGCCAGCAGCGCGATTAGCGGGAGCCCCCTTGGGACCGGGGAGCTGTTTTTT. Together with reference TRBV9 and TRBJ2-2, the CDR3 gives the full variable domain: DSGVTQTPKHLITATGQRVTLRCSPRSGDLSVYWYQQSLDQGLQFLIQYYNGEERAKGNILERFSAQQFPDLHSELNLSSLELGDSALYFCASSAISGSPLGTGELFFGEGSRLTVL.

This clonotype has at least ten counts. The DNA of the CDR3 is TGTGCCAGCAGCCGCGGGGACAGCTTATTCGGGGAGCTGTTTTTT. It specifies CASSRGDSLFGELFF. The genes are TRBV9 and TRBJ2-2, with D perhaps TRBD1 (7 bases). The CDR3 loop spans 15 amino acids. Germline CDR1 reads SGDLS; CDR2 reads YYNGEE. Trimming removed 4 bases at V and 7 bases at J, with 17 bases between.

This clonotype came up many times. The chain carries TRBV9 and TRBJ1-5; D remains ambiguous. The CDR3 runs 15 residues. The V end lost 0 bases, the J end lost 0 bases, and 7 bases lay between the germline ends. CDR1 and CDR2 (germline): SGDLS, YYNGEE. The CDR3 loop is CASSVEGHSNQPQHF. The DNA for the CDR3 is TGTGCCAGCAGCGTAGAAGGTCATAGCAATCAGCCCCAGCATTTT.

This clonotype was detected a few times. This rearrangement joins TRBV9 to TRBJ2-3, with D possibly TRBD1 on 6 matching bases. Germline CDR1 SGDLS, CDR2 YYNGEE. V shed 4 bases and J shed 1 base, with 16 bases lying between them. CDR3 length: 16 residues. The CDR3 nucleotides read TGTGCCAGCAGCCGAACAGGGCAGAGGGGCACAGATACGCAGTATTTT. Translation: CASSRTGQRGTDTQYF.

This clonotype was observed many times. V is TRBV9 and J is TRBJ1-2, with D possibly matching TRBD1 (5 bases). Trimming shortened V by 0 bases and J by 1 base, and 7 bases separated the two germline ends. The CDR3 has 14 residues. Germline V gene lookup returns CDR1 SGDLS and CDR2 YYNGEE. In DNA form, the CDR3 reads TGTGCCAGCAGCGTAGCTGGGGGTAACTATGGCTACACCTTC. Translated, it gives CASSVAGGNYGYTF.

This clonotype came up many times. V usage is TRBV9 and J usage is TRBJ1-1; possibly TRBD1 for D (5 bases). Germline V gene data show CDR1 as SGDLS and CDR2 as YYNGEE. The V gene lost 4 bases and the J gene lost 0 bases, with 10 bases spanning the gap. CDR3 length: 14 amino acids. The CDR3 bases are TGTGCCAGCAGCCTGACAGTCATGAACACTGAAGCTTTCTTT. It codes for CASSLTVMNTEAFF.

This clonotype was counted at least ten times. This chain joins TRBV28 and TRBJ2-1, with 14 bases lining up with TRBD2. Looked up from germline, CDR1 is MDHEN and CDR2 is SYDVKM. The CDR3 runs to 20 residues. Trimming cost V 11 bases and J 3 bases; bases outside gene matches: 21. CDR3 DNA: TGTGCCGTCCCTCAACTCACCGGGACTAGCGGGAGAGTCTACTACAATGAGCAGTTCTTC. Translation gives CAVPQLTGTSGRVYYNEQFF.

This clonotype was seen ten or more times. A single base separates this from a much larger clone, so it may be a read error. V usage is TRBV9 and J usage is TRBJ2-3; a possible D gene is TRBD1 (6 bases). The germline CDR1 and CDR2 sequences are SGDLS and YYNGEE. V lost 0 bases, J lost 0 bases, and 8 bases lay in between. The CDR3 runs to 15 residues. The CDR3 sequence: CASSVGQGSTDTQYF. Here the CDR3 DNA reads TGTGCCAGCAGCGTAGGGCAGGGGAGCACAGATACGCAGTATTTT.

This clonotype has ten or more counts. The chain uses TRBV9 and TRBJ2-2; 7 bases agree with TRBD2. Germline V gene lookup returns CDR1 SGDLS and CDR2 YYNGEE. The CDR3 length is 15 residues. Trimming took 0 bases from V and 5 from J; bases not matched to a gene: 4. The CDR3 is CASSVEPGGTGELFF. The CDR3 coding sequence is TGTGCCAGCAGCGTAGAACCCGGGGGGACCGGGGAGCTGTTTTTT.

This clonotype occurred many times. The genes are TRBV9 and TRBJ2-1; D assignment may be TRBD1 or TRBD2 (5 bases each). This CDR3 comprises 19 residues. Trimming left V 4 bases short and J 8 bases short, with 31 bases between. Germline-derived CDR1 and CDR2 are SGDLS and YYNGEE. The DNA of the CDR3 is TGTGCCAGCAGCACCCCGGGACCAAAGGGTTGGGAAAGGCGTGATGAGCAGTTCTTC. Translating it yields CASSTPGPKGWERRDEQFF.

V usage is TRBV9 and J usage is TRBJ2-3; D unresolved. Germline-derived CDR1 and CDR2 are SGDLS and YYNGEE. This CDR3 region has 12 residues. Trimming removed 5 bases at V and 4 bases at J, with 8 bases between. CDR3 nucleotide sequence: TGTGCCAGCAGTAGTTCCGCAGATACGCAGTATTTT. Protein product: CASSSSADTQYF. Together with reference TRBV9 and TRBJ2-3, the CDR3 gives the full variable domain: DSGVTQTPKHLITATGQRVTLRCSPRSGDLSVYWYQQSLDQGLQFLIQYYNGEERAKGNILERFSAQQFPDLHSELNLSSLELGDSALYFCASSSSADTQYFGPGTRLTVL.

At least ten counts were recorded for this clonotype. The chain combines TRBV9 with TRBJ2-4, with D unclear. CDR1 is SGDLS and CDR2 is YYNGEE in the germline V gene. V gave up 4 bases and J gave up 0 bases, with 14 bases separating them. This CDR3 region has 16 residues. CDR3 in DNA: TGTGCCAGCAGCTCAGGAGTAGGGTTAGCCAAAAACATTCAGTACTTC. As protein: CASSSGVGLAKNIQYF.

This clonotype is judged medium-sized. The chain links TRBV25-1 to TRBJ2-2; D call uncertain. CDR3 length equals 18 residues. V was shortened by 7 bases and J by 0 bases, with 21 bases between the two germline ends. Germline V gene sequence: CDR1 MGHDK, CDR2 SYGVNS. The CDR3 is CASTTERDKFTNTGELFF. DNA for the CDR3: TGTGCCAGCACCACAGAGAGAGACAAGTTTACGAACACCGGGGAGCTGTTTTTT.

The sample holds many counts of this clonotype. V is TRBV9 and J is TRBJ2-1, with TRBD2 matching over 7 bases. The CDR3 consists of 14 residues. Germline V CDR1 and CDR2: SGDLS, YYNGEE. The V segment lost 8 bases and the J segment 10 bases; nucleotides outside the gene matches: 15. Written as DNA, the CDR3 is TGTGCCAGTGCAGCGGGGCCTCCAACGGGCGAGCAGTTCTTC. It codes for CASAAGPPTGEQFF.

The table lists this clonotype with a few counts. J is TRBJ2-2 and V is TRBV9; maybe TRBD1 (5 bases). Trimming shortened V by 3 bases and J by 1 base, and 10 bases separated the two germline ends. CDR1 is SGDLS and CDR2 is YYNGEE in the germline V gene. The CDR3 sequence is 15 residues long. The CDR3 nucleotides are TGTGCCAGCAGCGAGGGGCTATTGAACACCGGGGAGCTGTTTTTT. It specifies CASSEGLLNTGELFF. Full variable domain (remainder filled in from reference TRBV9 and TRBJ2-2): DSGVTQTPKHLITATGQRVTLRCSPRSGDLSVYWYQQSLDQGLQFLIQYYNGEERAKGNILERFSAQQFPDLHSELNLSSLELGDSALYFCASSEGLLNTGELFFGEGSRLTVL.

This clonotype came up many times. The chain uses TRBV9 and TRBJ2-5, with a tentative D call TRBD2 (7 bases). Germline loops: CDR1 SGDLS, CDR2 YYNGEE. V lost 4 bases to trimming and J lost 0 bases, with 19 bases between them. This CDR3 has 17 amino acids. CDR3 coding DNA: TGTGCCAGCAGCTCACCTTCGGCGGGGGCGTACCAAGAGACCCAGTACTTC. This codes for CASSSPSAGAYQETQYF.